The 17 T cell receptor beta chains below come from one sample, sequenced in a study of T cells in Graves' hyperthyroidism and ophthalmopathy. The source material, RNA transcripts, was used to amplify TCR beta CDR3 regions. TCR CDR3 regions were first amplified by RT-PCR with HTBI primers. TCRdb fed the multiplex PCR reads into MiXCR, producing one record per CDR3 protein. The data show around 600,000 distinct CDR3 sequences, 14% seen once. Sequencing was performed on blood. The receptor set was obtained from a woman under 30 with Graves' ophthalmopathy.

This clonotype has ten or more counts. The chain employs TRBV7-3 and TRBJ2-1; 8 bases fit TRBD2. CDR3 length equals 15 residues. Germline loops: CDR1 SGHTA, CDR2 FQGTGA. Trimming at V came to 5 bases and at J to 7 bases, leaving 10 bases not matched to a gene. The CDR3 spells CASSGGLGIGNEQFF. Written as DNA, the CDR3 is TGTGCCAGCAGCGGGGGACTAGGAATAGGAAATGAGCAGTTCTTC.

The chain is built from TRBV18 and TRBJ2-1; the match to TRBD2 covers 7 bases. This CDR3 has 15 amino acids. The trim removed 0 bases at V and 7 bases at J, leaving 6 bases unmatched. Germline V gene data show CDR1 as KGHSH and CDR2 as LQKENI. The CDR3 nucleotides read TGTGCCAGCTCACCACCGGGCGGGAGTGCTAATGAGCAGTTCTTC. Amino acid sequence: CASSPPGGSANEQFF.

The table lists this clonotype with many counts. The chain carries TRBV2 and TRBJ1-2; D possibly corresponds to TRBD1 (5 bases). There are 12 residues in the CDR3. V was trimmed by 8 bases and J by 4 bases, leaving 11 bases between them. CDR1 is SNHLY and CDR2 is FYNNEI in the germline V gene. This chain's CDR3 is CASGGLVYGYTF. In DNA, the CDR3 is TGTGCCAGCGGGGGACTGGTCTATGGCTACACCTTC.

In its sample, this clonotype was seen many times. The chain recombines TRBV11-2 with TRBJ2-1, with 9 bases fitting TRBD1. Germline values: CDR1 SGHAT, CDR2 FQNNGV. V gave up 2 bases and J gave up 0 bases; unmatched junction bases: 11. CDR3 size: 19 residues. CDR3 in amino acids: CASSLTKGTGFSSYNEQFF. As DNA, the CDR3 is TGTGCCAGCAGCTTAACAAAAGGGACAGGGTTCAGCTCCTACAATGAGCAGTTCTTC.

This clonotype came up many times. The chain joins TRBV29-1 to TRBJ2-1; weak D call: TRBD1 (5 bases). This CDR3 is built from 14 residues. Trimming took off 4 bases at V and 0 bases at J, with 10 bases between the two ends. Germline lookup yields CDR1 SQVTM and CDR2 ANQGSEA. CDR3 DNA: TGCAGCGTTGGACAGATAAGCTCCTACAATGAGCAGTTCTTC. It encodes CSVGQISSYNEQFF.

For this clonotype: A read error may explain this, as a much larger clone is one base away. The J gene is TRBJ2-2, the V gene TRBV5-1; possibly TRBD2 for D (6 bases). CDR1 SGHRS and CDR2 YFSETQ come from the germline V gene. This CDR3 contains 16 residues. The ends were cut back, 5 bases at V and 1 base at J, with 15 bases in the middle. Here the CDR3 reads CASSPISGENTGELFF. The DNA of the CDR3 is TGCGCCAGCAGTCCCATTAGCGGAGAGAACACCGGGGAGCTGTTTTTT.

There are a few counts of this clonotype. V usage is TRBV4-1 and J usage is TRBJ2-5, with 11 nucleotides matching TRBD2. V trimming: 1 base; J trimming: 3 bases; junction bases outside the gene matches: 7. Per germline, CDR1 MGHRA and CDR2 YSYEKL. The CDR3 covers 17 residues. As DNA, the CDR3 is TGCGCCAGCAGCCAAGTTGGTCCGGGACTAGCGGAAGAGACCCAGTACTTC. It yields the protein CASSQVGPGLAEETQYF.

Many counts were recorded for this clonotype. The chain links TRBV7-9 to TRBJ2-5; unclear D gene. The V end lost 5 bases, the J end lost 1 base, and 8 bases lay between the germline ends. Germline assignment: CDR1 SEHNR and CDR2 FQNEAQ (reference sequence). This CDR3 is 13 amino acids long. CDR3 sequence reads: CASSPTAQETQYF. CDR3 sequence (DNA): TGTGCCAGCAGCCCGACCGCCCAAGAGACCCAGTACTTC.

This clonotype has a count of ten or more. The chain uses TRBV7-9 and TRBJ2-4, with 8 bases that match TRBD2. The ends lost 5 bases at V and 1 base at J; junction bases unmatched: 16. The CDR3 is 19 residues long. Germline V gene data show CDR1 as SEHNR and CDR2 as FQNEAQ (reference sequence). CDR3 sequence: CASSPGPAGVSAAKNIQYF. The CDR3 bases are TGTGCCAGCAGCCCGGGCCCAGCGGGGGTTTCTGCGGCCAAAAACATTCAGTACTTC.

The table lists this clonotype with many counts. CDR3 bases: TGTGCCAGCAGCCCCCCCGGACAGAAAAACTTCTATGGCTACACCTTC. Its translation: CASSPPGQKNFYGYTF. This rearrangement joins TRBV11-1 to TRBJ1-2; maybe TRBD1 (6 bases). Trimming cost V 5 bases and J 4 bases, with 20 bases left between them. CDR3 length equals 16 residues. Per the germline V gene, CDR1 is SGHAT and CDR2 is FQDESV (reference sequence).

This clonotype was counted between two and nine times. V is TRBV12-3 or TRBV12-4 and J is TRBJ1-1; TRBD1 agrees at 12 bases. The CDR3 spans 15 residues. Trimming at V came to 3 bases and at J to 7 bases, leaving 6 bases not matched to a gene. CDR3 loop: CASSFGTGGTIEAFF. CDR3 sequence (DNA): TGTGCCAGCAGTTTTGGGACAGGGGGCACCATTGAAGCTTTCTTT.

There are many counts of this clonotype. The chain employs TRBV5-6 and TRBJ2-7, with 13 bases lining up with TRBD2. Per germline, CDR1 SGHDT and CDR2 YYEEEE. The CDR3 is 15 amino acids. V was pared by 2 bases and J by 3 bases, with 2 bases of the junction left unmatched. The CDR3 region has the DNA TGTGCCAGCAGCTTACGACTAGCGGGAGGCTACGAGCAGTACTTC. Translating gives CASSLRLAGGYEQYF.

Ten or more counts support this clonotype. V gene TRBV12-3 or TRBV12-4 combines with J gene TRBJ2-6, with 11 bases that match TRBD2. V lost 5 bases and J lost 0; bases outside the gene matches: 6. There are 18 residues in the CDR3. The CDR3 coding sequence is TGTGCCAGCAGTCCAGGACTAGCGGGCACCTCTGGGGCCAACGTCCTGACTTTC. It yields the protein CASSPGLAGTSGANVLTF.

This chain uses TRBV29-1 with TRBJ2-5; 10 nucleotides agree with TRBD2. Germline V gene sequence: CDR1 SQVTM, CDR2 ANQGSEA. The CDR3 spans 15 residues. V shed 6 bases, J shed 5 bases, and the junction held 12 bases outside the gene matches. CDR3 sequence (DNA): TGCAGCGTCGGACTAGCGGTCAGGGTGGGGGAGACCCAGTACTTC. Its translation is CSVGLAVRVGETQYF.

This clonotype was detected a few times. This chain connects TRBV27 to TRBJ1-6; D is unclear. The CDR3 spans 12 residues. The V and J ends lost 7 bases and 8 bases respectively, with 9 bases between them. Germline values: CDR1 MNHEY, CDR2 SMNVEV (reference sequence). CDR3 protein: CASNNGDSPLHF. As DNA, the CDR3 is TGTGCCAGCAACAATGGGGATTCACCCCTCCACTTT.

There are a few counts of this clonotype. This sequence joins TRBV10-3 and TRBJ2-7; TRBD1 agrees at 10 bases. In germline, CDR1 is ENHRY, CDR2 SYGVKD. This CDR3 comprises 15 residues. After removal of 6 bases from V and 2 bases from J, the junction contained 7 bases not matched to a gene. This CDR3 is CAIRKTGGVAYEQYF. The CDR3 coding sequence is TGTGCCATCAGGAAGACAGGGGGCGTAGCCTACGAGCAGTACTTC.

The V and J genes are TRBV19 and TRBJ1-5; D call uncertain. CDR1 is LNHDA and CDR2 is SQIVND in the germline V gene (reference sequence). This CDR3 comprises 16 residues. The ends were cut back, 3 bases at V and 5 bases at J, with 17 bases in the middle. The CDR3 loop reads CASSIIKTAGYQPQHF. CDR3 DNA sequence: TGTGCCAGTAGTATTATCAAGACGGCAGGATATCAGCCCCAGCATTTT.